The 3 T cell receptor beta chains listed next were all sequenced from one sample in a study of blood T cell repertoires in COVID-19. The method was immunoSEQ multiplex PCR; TCRdb's version includes in-frame clones alone and lacks a portion of them. The sample carries roughly 280,000 clones, 75% to 90% recorded once. Sequencing input: peripheral blood. These TCRs come from a woman between 45 and 65 years old who had recovered from COVID-19.

V gene TRBV5-6 combines with J gene TRBJ1-4, with 10 positions matching TRBD1. This CDR3 is built from 15 residues. V was pared by 4 bases and J by 8 bases, with 8 bases of the junction left unmatched. Germline CDR1 is SGHDT and CDR2 is YYEEEE. The CDR3 region is CASSEGTGVVEKLFF. CDR3 nucleotides: TGTGCCAGCAGCGAAGGGACAGGGGTCGTAGAAAAACTGTTTTTT. The variable domain in full, with the rest retrieved from reference TRBV5-6 and TRBJ1-4, is DAGVTQSPTHLIKTRGQQVTLRCSPKSGHDTVSWYQQALGQGPQFIFQYYEEEERQRGNFPDRFSGHQFPNYSSELNVNALLLGDSALYLCASSEGTGVVEKLFFGSGTQLSVL.

The rearrangement links TRBV7-9 to TRBJ2-2; TRBD2 is a possible D gene (7 bases). CDR3 length equals 16 residues. The V end was cut by 5 bases, the J end by 6 bases, with 19 bases between. From germline, CDR1 is SEHNR and CDR2 FQNEAQ (reference sequence). Written as DNA, the CDR3 is TGTGCCAGCAGCCGTTCGGGGGGCCGGACTGCCGGGGAGCTGTTTTTT. Translated: CASSRSGGRTAGELFF.

This clone appeared a few times. The chain employs TRBV19 and TRBJ1-6; D gene uncertain. Germline V lookup: CDR1 LNHDA, CDR2 SQIVND (reference sequence). CDR3 length equals 12 residues. CDR3 residues: CATKDYNSPLHF. The CDR3 bases are TGTGCGACAAAGGACTATAATTCACCCCTCCACTTT.